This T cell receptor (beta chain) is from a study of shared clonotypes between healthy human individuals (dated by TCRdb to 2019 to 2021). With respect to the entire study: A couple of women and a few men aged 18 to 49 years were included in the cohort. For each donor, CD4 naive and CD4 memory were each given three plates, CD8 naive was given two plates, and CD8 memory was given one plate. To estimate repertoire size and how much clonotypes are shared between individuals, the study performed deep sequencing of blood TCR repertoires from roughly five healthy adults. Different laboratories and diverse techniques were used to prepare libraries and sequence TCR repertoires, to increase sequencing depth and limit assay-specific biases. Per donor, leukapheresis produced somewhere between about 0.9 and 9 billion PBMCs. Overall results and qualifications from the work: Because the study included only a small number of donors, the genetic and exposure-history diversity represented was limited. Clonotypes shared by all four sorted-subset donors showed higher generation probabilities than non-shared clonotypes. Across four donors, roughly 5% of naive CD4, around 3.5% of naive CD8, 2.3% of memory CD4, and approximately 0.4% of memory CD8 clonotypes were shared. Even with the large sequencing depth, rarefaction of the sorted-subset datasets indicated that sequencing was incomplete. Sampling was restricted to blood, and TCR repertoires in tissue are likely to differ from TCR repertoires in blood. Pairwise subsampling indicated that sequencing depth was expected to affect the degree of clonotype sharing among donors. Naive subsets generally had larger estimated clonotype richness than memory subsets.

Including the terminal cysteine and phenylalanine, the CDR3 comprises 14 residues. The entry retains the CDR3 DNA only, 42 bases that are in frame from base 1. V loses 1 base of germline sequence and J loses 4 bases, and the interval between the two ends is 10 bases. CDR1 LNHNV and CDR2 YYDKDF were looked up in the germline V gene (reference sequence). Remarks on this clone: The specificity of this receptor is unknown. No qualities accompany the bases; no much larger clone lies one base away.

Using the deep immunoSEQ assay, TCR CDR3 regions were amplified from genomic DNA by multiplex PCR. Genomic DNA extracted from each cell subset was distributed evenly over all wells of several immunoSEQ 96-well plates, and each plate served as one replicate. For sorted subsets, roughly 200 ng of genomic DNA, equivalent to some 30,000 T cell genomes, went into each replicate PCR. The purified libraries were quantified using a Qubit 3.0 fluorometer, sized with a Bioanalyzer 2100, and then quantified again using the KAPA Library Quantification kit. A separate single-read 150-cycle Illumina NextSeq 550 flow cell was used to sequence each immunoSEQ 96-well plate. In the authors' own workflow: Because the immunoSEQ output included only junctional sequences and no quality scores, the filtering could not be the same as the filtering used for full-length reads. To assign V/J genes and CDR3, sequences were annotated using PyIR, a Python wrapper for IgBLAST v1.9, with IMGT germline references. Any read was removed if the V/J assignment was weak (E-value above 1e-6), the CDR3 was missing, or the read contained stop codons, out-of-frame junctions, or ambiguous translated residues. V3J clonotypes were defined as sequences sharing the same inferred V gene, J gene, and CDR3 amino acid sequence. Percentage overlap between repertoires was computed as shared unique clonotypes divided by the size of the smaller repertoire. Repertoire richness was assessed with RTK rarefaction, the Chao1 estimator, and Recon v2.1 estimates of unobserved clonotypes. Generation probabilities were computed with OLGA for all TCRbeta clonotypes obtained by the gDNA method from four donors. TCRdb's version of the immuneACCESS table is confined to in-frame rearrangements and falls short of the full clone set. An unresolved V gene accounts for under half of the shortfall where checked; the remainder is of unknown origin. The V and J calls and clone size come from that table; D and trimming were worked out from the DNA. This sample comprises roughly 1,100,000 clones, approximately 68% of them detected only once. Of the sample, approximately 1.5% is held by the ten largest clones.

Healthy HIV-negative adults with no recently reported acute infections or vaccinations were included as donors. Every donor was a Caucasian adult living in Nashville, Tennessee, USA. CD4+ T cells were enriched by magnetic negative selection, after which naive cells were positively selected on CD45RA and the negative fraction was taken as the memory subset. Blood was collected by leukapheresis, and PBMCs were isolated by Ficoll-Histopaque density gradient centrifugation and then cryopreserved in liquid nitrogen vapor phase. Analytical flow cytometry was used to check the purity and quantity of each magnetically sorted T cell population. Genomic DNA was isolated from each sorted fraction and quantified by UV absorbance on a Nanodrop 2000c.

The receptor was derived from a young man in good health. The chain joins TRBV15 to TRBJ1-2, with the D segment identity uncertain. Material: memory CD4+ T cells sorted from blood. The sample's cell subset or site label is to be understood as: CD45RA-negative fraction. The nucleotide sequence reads TGTGCCACCAGCAGAGTTGCGGAAAGCTATGGCTACACCTTC. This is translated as CATSRVAESYGYTF.